This is a list of T cell receptor beta chains from one sample in a study of graft-versus-host responses after intestinal transplantation. These receptors are not linked to any known antigen. Repertoires were generated with immunoSEQ multiplex PCR, while TCRdb's copy carries only in-frame clones and drops some. The sample includes approximately 78,000 clones, around nine tenths of them seen just once. The sample here was unstimulated CD8+ T cells sorted from spleen or lymph node cells, taken before transplant. The receptors come from a human donor who was the organ donor for an intestinal transplant. CDR3s include the opening cysteine and the closing phenylalanine or tryptophan. A D gene is named only where the DNA matches it firmly. Size tells how often a clone was seen (once, few, many) or the class of an expanded clone, and some rows leave it out.

d_call: TRBD1; j_call: TRBJ2-3; clone_size: NA; v_call: TRBV30; cdr3_nt: TGTGCCTGGAAACAGGGGATACGCGGTGATACGCAGTATTTT; cdr3_aa: CAWKQGIRGDTQYF
d_call: TRBD2; j_call: TRBJ2-1; clone_size: NA; v_call: TRBV6-6; cdr3_nt: TGTGCCAGCAGTTATGAAAGCGGGGGGTCACGTGAGCAGTTCTTC; cdr3_aa: CASSYESGGSREQFF
d_call: TRBD1; j_call: TRBJ2-7; clone_size: NA; v_call: TRBV9; cdr3_nt: TGTGCCAGCAGCGCTTGGGAGACAGGGCTATCCTACGAGCAGTACTTC; cdr3_aa: CASSAWETGLSYEQYF
d_call: TRBD2; j_call: TRBJ2-1; clone_size: NA; v_call: TRBV9; cdr3_nt: TGTGCCAGCAGCCAAACTAGCGGGGGGGCGGCTGAGCAGTTCTTC; cdr3_aa: CASSQTSGGAAEQFF
d_call: NA; j_call: TRBJ2-7; clone_size: NA; v_call: TRBV5-6; cdr3_nt: TGTGCCAGCAGCTCGGTGGGTGGCGAGCAGTACTTC; cdr3_aa: CASSSVGGEQYF
d_call: NA; j_call: TRBJ2-3; clone_size: NA; v_call: TRBV5-1; cdr3_nt: TGCGCCAGCAGCTTCACAGATACGCAGTATTTT; cdr3_aa: CASSFTDTQYF
d_call: NA; j_call: TRBJ2-7; clone_size: NA; v_call: TRBV6-1; cdr3_nt: TGTGCCAGCAGTGAAGCGGTCGGGCCTTACTTATATGGCTACGAGCAGTACTTC; cdr3_aa: CASSEAVGPYLYGYEQYF
d_call: NA; j_call: TRBJ2-3; clone_size: NA; v_call: TRBV29-1; cdr3_nt: TGCAGCGTTGAAGAGGCAGGGTTCGCGGATACGCAGTATTTT; cdr3_aa: CSVEEAGFADTQYF
d_call: NA; j_call: TRBJ2-3; clone_size: NA; v_call: TRBV29-1; cdr3_nt: TGCAGCGCGCTCAGGTCGGGGACGCAGTATTTT; cdr3_aa: CSALRSGTQYF
d_call: TRBD2; j_call: TRBJ2-7; clone_size: once; v_call: TRBV7-3; cdr3_nt: TGTGCCAGCAGCTTGGGGGGGACCTCCTACGAGCAGTACTTC; cdr3_aa: CASSLGGTSYEQYF
d_call: NA; j_call: TRBJ2-3; clone_size: NA; v_call: TRBV6-1; cdr3_nt: TGTGCCAGCAGTGAAGGGGCTAGCGGCACAGATACGCAGTATTTT; cdr3_aa: CASSEGASGTDTQYF
d_call: NA; j_call: TRBJ2-1; clone_size: once; v_call: TRBV7-9; cdr3_nt: TGTGCCAGCAGTCCACGGGGGGCCGTCTCCTACAATGAGCAGTTCTTC; cdr3_aa: CASSPRGAVSYNEQFF
d_call: NA; j_call: TRBJ1-1; clone_size: few; v_call: TRBV6-6; cdr3_nt: TGTGCCAGCAGTTACGGGGACACAGAAGCTTTCTTT; cdr3_aa: CASSYGDTEAFF